These 2 T cell receptor beta chains originate from one sample sequenced in a study of OX40 agonist ivuxolimab in advanced cancers. Only in-frame clones appear in the TCRdb table, and some are missing; sequencing was by immunoSEQ multiplex PCR. The table has about 59,000 clones, about 87% seen once. Source: CD4+ or CD8+ T cells sorted from blood, taken in a trial of the OX40 agonist ivuxolimab. Every receptor here comes from an adult with an advanced solid tumor such as melanoma, head and neck, liver or kidney cancer.

The V call is TRBV29-1, the J call TRBJ1-1, with D hard to call. The CDR3 is made up of 11 amino acids. V shed 8 bases and J shed 5 bases, with 12 bases lying between them. CDR1 is SQVTM and CDR2 is ANQGSEA in the germline V gene. In DNA form, the CDR3 reads TGCAGCACCTCCAGAGGGACTGAAGCTTTCTTT. It codes for CSTSRGTEAFF.

The V call is TRBV7-9, the J call TRBJ2-7; D call uncertain. Germline V lookup: CDR1 SEHNR, CDR2 FQNEAQ (reference sequence). V lost 9 bases and J lost 1, with 13 bases in between. This CDR3 region has 13 residues. CDR3 nucleotide sequence: TGTGCCAGTTCGGTGGCGGATTCCTACGAGCAGTACTTC. It translates to CASSVADSYEQYF.